This TCR beta chain emerged from a study of blood T cell repertoires in COVID-19. Across the study: Acute and convalescent COVID-19 specimens originated in the United States, Italy and Spain. In each case, the material was cDNA or gDNA derived from T cells, B-cell-depleted T cells, or PBMCs.

This clone appeared a few times. CDR3 length: 15 residues. Germline V lookup: CDR1 WNHNN, CDR2 SYGVQD (reference sequence). Trimming removed 6 bases from V and 4 bases from J, with 19 bases in between. Original methodology: Reference gene primer amplification in the assay estimated nucleated cell counts. Here immunoSEQ multiplex PCR was the method, and the copy in TCRdb shows in-frame clones only, minus some. V and J calls and clone size come straight from that table; D and trimming were deduced from the DNA. Among over 100,000 clones listed, more than 80% were seen once. The receptor's source is a human donor in a cohort sampled during active COVID-19. The specimen sequenced was peripheral blood. This rearrangement joins TRBV10-1 to TRBJ2-7; TRBD1 is a possible D gene (6 bases). CDR3 sequence reads: CASSVVGDTAYEQYF. The CDR3 DNA reads TGCGCCAGCAGCGTCGTAGGGGACACGGCGTACGAGCAGTACTTC.